This T cell receptor beta chain stems from a study of T-cell reconstitution after alpha-beta-depleted transplantation in children. Study outcomes and limitations: Diversity of TCRbeta at day 60 was high in some patients, arising from surviving recipient T cells and thymic progenitors. Reported findings indicate that, about two months after transplant, alpha-beta T cells came from several hundred expanded clones, which were derived from non-depleted graft cells.

Unique molecular identifiers were incorporated during preparation of the TCRbeta library. TCRdb itself ran the PCR reads through MiXCR, one entry per CDR3 protein. In the table there are 200,000 to 250,000 distinct CDR3 sequences, under 13% of which are singletons. This clonotype appeared a few times. Its antigen remains unknown. The sequence came from a child in the first two years of life with acute myeloid leukemia, due to receive a stem cell transplant. The sequences come from PBMCs, collected before TCRalphabeta/CD19-depleted stem cell transplant.

CDR3: CAISESTGATDTQYF. CDR3 DNA: TGTGCCATCAGTGAGTCGACGGGGGCCACAGATACGCAGTATTTT. The chain couples TRBV10-3 to TRBJ2-3; D is possibly TRBD1 or TRBD2 (6 bases each). The CDR3 has 15 amino acids. Germline CDR1 reads ENHRY; CDR2 reads SYGVKD. Trimming took off 0 bases at V and 2 bases at J, with 9 bases between the two ends.